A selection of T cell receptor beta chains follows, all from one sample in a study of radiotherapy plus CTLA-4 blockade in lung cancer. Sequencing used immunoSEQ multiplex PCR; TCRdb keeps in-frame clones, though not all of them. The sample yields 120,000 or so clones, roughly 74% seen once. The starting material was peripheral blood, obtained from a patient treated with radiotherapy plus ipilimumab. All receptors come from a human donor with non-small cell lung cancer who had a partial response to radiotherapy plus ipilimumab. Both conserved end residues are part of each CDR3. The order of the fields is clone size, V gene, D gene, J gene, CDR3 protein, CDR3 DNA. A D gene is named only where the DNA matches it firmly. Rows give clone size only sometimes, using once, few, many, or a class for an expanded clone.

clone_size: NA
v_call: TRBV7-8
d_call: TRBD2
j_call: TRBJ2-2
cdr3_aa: CASSWTSYTNTGELFF
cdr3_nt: TGTGCCAGCAGCTGGACTAGTTATACGAACACCGGGGAGCTGTTTTTT

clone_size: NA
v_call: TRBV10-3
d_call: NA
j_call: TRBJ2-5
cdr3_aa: CATGGKSPAQETQYF
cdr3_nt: TGTGCCACCGGAGGAAAAAGTCCAGCGCAAGAGACCCAGTACTTC

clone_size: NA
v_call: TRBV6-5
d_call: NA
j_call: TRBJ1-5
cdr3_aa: CASSPLGQGNQPQHF
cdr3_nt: TGTGCCAGCAGTCCCCTGGGGCAGGGCAATCAGCCCCAGCATTTT

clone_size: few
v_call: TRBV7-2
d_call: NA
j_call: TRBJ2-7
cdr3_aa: CASSLDVRSSYEQYF
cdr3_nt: TGTGCCAGCAGCTTAGATGTGAGGAGCTCCTACGAGCAGTACTTC

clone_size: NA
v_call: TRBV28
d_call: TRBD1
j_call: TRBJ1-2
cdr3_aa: CASSLGGQGFFGYTF
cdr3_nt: TGTGCCAGCAGTTTGGGCGGACAGGGGTTTTTTGGCTACACCTTC

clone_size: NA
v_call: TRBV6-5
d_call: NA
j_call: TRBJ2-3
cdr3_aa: CASSYRDMADTQYF
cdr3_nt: TGTGCCAGCAGTTACCGGGACATGGCAGATACGCAGTATTTT

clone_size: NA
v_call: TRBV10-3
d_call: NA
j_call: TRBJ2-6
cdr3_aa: CAIKREAGANVLTF
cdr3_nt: TGTGCCATCAAGAGGGAGGCAGGGGCCAACGTCCTGACTTTC

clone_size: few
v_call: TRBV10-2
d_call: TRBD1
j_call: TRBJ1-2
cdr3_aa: CASSLQGSYGYTF
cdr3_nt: TGCGCCAGCAGCCTACAGGGGAGCTATGGCTACACCTTC

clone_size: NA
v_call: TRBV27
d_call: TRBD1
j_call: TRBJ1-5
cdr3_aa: CASSLYAGGADQPQHF
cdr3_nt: TGTGCCAGCAGTTTATATGCAGGGGGCGCAGATCAGCCCCAGCATTTT

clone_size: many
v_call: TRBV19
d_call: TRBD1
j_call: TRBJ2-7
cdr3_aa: CASSTDRGPSYEQYF
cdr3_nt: TGTGCCAGTAGTACCGACAGGGGGCCCTCCTACGAGCAGTACTTC

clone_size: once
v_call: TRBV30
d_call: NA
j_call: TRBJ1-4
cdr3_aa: CAWSVNQGGEKLFF
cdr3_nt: TGTGCCTGGAGTGTCAACCAGGGCGGTGAAAAACTGTTTTTT

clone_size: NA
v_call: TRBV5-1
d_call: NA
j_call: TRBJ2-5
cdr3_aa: CASSLEAGPHRETQYF
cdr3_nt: TGCGCCAGCAGCTTGGAGGCAGGGCCCCACAGGGAGACCCAGTACTTC

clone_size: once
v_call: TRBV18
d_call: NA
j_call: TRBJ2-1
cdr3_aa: CASSPLPPQAPYNEQFF
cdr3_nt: TGTGCCAGCTCACCACTCCCGCCCCAAGCCCCCTACAATGAGCAGTTCTTC

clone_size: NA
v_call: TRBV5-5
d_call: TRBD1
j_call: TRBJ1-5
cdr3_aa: CASSQDVQGANQPQHF
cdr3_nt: TGTGCCAGCAGCCAAGATGTACAGGGGGCAAATCAGCCCCAGCATTTT

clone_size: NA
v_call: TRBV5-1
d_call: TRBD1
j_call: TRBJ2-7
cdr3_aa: CASSRGQAVGQYF
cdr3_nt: TGCGCCAGCAGCCGGGGACAGGCCGTAGGACAGTACTTC

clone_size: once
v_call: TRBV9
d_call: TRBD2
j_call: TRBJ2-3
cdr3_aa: CASTVGLAGDTDTQYF
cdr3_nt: TGTGCCAGCACTGTGGGGTTGGCGGGAGACACAGATACGCAGTATTTT

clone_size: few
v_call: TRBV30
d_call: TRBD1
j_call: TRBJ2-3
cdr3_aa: CAWSPGGTDTQYF
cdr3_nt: TGTGCCTGGAGTCCAGGGGGAACAGATACGCAGTATTTT

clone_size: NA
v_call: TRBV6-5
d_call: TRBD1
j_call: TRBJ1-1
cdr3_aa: CASSQQGDTEAFF
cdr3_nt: TGTGCCAGCAGCCAACAGGGGGACACTGAAGCTTTCTTT

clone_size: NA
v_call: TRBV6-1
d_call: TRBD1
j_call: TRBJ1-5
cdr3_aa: CASSEVQGGNQPQHF
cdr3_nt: TGTGCCAGCAGTGAAGTGCAGGGGGGAAATCAGCCCCAGCATTTT

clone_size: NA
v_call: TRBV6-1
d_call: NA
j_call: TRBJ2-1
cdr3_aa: CASSEAFVDGYEQFF
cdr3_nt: TGTGCCAGCAGTGAAGCGTTTGTCGACGGGTATGAGCAGTTCTTC

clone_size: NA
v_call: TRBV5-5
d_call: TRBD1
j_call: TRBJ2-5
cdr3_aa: CASSGRYRGPVETQYF
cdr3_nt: TGTGCCAGCAGCGGACGTTACAGGGGTCCCGTGGAGACCCAGTACTTC

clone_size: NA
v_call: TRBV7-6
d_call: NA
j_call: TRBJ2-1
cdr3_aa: CASSTATGNNEQFF
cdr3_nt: TGTGCCAGCAGTACGGCCACGGGGAACAATGAGCAGTTCTTC

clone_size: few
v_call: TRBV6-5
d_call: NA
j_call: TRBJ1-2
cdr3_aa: CASLPTATRGYGYTF
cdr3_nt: TGTGCCAGTTTACCAACTGCCACCAGGGGCTATGGCTACACCTTC

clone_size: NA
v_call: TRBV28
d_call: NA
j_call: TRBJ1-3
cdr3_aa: CASSFGSTIYF
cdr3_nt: TGTGCCAGCAGTTTTGGCAGCACCATATATTTT